The sequence of this T cell receptor (beta chain) was determined in a study of OX40 agonist ivuxolimab in advanced cancers. At the level of the whole study: The costimulatory receptor OX40 (CD134) was targeted by ivuxolimab, a fully human IgG2 agonistic monoclonal antibody. The purpose of peripheral TCRbeta sequencing was to test whether ivuxolimab changed TCR sequence diversity and led to clonal T-cell expansion. A male proportion of 75% to 85% and a mean age of roughly 55 years, ranging from 23 to 79, were recorded for the dose-escalation cohort. Intravenous ivuxolimab was administered to patients every 2 weeks at six dose levels: 0.01, 0.1, 0.3, 1.5, 3 and 10 mg/kg. Of the roughly 51 patients in dose escalation, 19 had hepatocellular carcinoma, some 15 had melanoma, 9 had renal cell carcinoma and 9 had head and neck cancer. Partial responses occurred in three dose-escalation patients: two with cutaneous melanoma and one with hepatocellular carcinoma. The monotherapy dose-escalation portion (N ≈ 52 patients) of the phase I ivuxolimab trial is reported in the paper. Prior anti-PD-1, anti-PD-L1 or anti-CTLA-4 therapy was permitted, and checkpoint inhibitors had been received by about 44% of dose-escalation patients.

Patients with a history of autoimmune disease or receiving systemic immunosuppression were excluded from the trial. Peripheral blood for TCR sequencing was drawn from every dose cohort at baseline, at cycle 4 day 1 and at cycle 7 day 1. The samples were taken from a phase I, first-in-human, multicenter, open-label dose-escalation trial of ivuxolimab. Adults with locally advanced or metastatic melanoma, renal cell carcinoma, hepatocellular carcinoma or head and neck squamous cell carcinoma were enrolled in the trial. Before TCR sequencing, CD4+ T cells and CD8+ T cells from peripheral blood were sorted into separate populations. About this clone itself: Which antigen it targets is not known. No quality values exist for individual bases; no much larger clone is one base distant.

The CDR3 starts with the cysteine, ends with the phenylalanine, and has 15 residues. Left in the record is the CDR3 DNA by itself, 45 bases read in frame from the first base. Taken from the germline V gene, the CDR1 and CDR2 loops are SGHRS and YFSETQ. Trimming at the junction amounts to 4 bases on V and 2 bases on J, and the germline ends lie 15 bases apart. Genomic DNA was isolated from the sorted cells so that the TCRbeta CDR3 region could be sequenced. TCRbeta CDR3 regions were sequenced using the immunoSEQ Assay. TCRdb re-hosts the immuneACCESS table, in-frame sequences only. Its copies lack some clones; in the studies checked, an unresolved V gene accounts for under half of them, and the cause for the rest is not known. This sample is represented by more than 30,000 clones; approximately 89% of them were singletons. The ten largest account for about 0.87% of the sample. General findings and caveats noted by the study authors: In the 0.1-3.0 mg/kg groups, partial responders had among the lowest normalized peripheral clonal expansion, particularly in CD8+ T cells. Low levels of normalized T-cell clonal expansion were also seen in some nonresponding patients. After ivuxolimab, CD8+ T cells had more expanded clones than CD4+ T cells on average. Antigen specificity was not determined for the clonally expanded peripheral T cells. At doses of 0.1 to 3.0 mg/kg, clonal expansion of both CD4+ and CD8+ blood T cells was observed from baseline to week 6.

In this chain, TRBV5-1 is recombined with TRBJ2-5; the best D guess is TRBD1, with 6 bases matching. This sequence originates from an adult with an advanced solid tumor such as melanoma, head and neck, liver or kidney cancer. The specimen was CD4+ or CD8+ T cells sorted from blood, collected in a trial of the OX40 agonist ivuxolimab. The bases are TGCGCCAGCAGCCCCGTACAGGGAGATCAAGAGACCCAGTACTTC. This yields the protein CASSPVQGDQETQYF.